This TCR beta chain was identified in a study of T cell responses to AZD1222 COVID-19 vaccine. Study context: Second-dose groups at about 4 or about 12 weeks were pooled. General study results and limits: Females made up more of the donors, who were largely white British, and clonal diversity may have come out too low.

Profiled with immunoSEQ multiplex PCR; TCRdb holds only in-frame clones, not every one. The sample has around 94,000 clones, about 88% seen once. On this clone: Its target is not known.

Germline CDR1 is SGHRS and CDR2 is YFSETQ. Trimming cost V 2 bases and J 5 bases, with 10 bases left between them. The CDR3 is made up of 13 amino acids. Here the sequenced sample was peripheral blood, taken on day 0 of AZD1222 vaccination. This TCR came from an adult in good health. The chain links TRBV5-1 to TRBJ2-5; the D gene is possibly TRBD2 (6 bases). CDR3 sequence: CASSFEGGETQYF. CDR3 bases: TGCGCCAGCAGCTTCGAAGGAGGGGAGACCCAGTACTTC.